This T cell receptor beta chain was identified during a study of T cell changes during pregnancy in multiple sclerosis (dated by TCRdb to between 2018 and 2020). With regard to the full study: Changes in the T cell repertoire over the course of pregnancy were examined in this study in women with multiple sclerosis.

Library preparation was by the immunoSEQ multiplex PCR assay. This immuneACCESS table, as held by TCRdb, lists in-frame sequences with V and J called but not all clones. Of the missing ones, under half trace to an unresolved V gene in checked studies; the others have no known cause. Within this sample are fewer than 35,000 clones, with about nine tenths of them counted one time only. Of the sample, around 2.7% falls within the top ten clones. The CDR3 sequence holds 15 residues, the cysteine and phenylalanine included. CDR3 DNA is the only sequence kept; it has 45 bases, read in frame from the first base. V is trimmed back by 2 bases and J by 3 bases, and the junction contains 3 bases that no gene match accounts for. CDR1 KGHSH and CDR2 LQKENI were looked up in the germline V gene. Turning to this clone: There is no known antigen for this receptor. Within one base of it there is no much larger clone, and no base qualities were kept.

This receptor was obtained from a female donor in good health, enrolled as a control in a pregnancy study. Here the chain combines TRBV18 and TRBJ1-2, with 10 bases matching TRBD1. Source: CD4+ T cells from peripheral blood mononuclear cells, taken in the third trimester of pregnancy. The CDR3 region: CASSPKTGGDYGYTF. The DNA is TGTGCCAGCTCACCAAAGACAGGGGGCGACTATGGCTACACCTTC.